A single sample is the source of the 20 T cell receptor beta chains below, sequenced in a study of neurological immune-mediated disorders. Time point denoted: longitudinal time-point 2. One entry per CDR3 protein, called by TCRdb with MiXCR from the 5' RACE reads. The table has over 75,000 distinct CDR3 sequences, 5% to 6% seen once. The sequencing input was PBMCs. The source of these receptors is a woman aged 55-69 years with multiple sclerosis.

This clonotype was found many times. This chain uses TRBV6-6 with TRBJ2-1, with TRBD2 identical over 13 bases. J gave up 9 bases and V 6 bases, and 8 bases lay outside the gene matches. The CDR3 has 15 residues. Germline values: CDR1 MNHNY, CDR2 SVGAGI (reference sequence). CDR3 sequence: CASRARLAGGSEQFF. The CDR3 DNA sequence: TGTGCCAGCAGGGCTAGACTAGCGGGGGGAAGTGAGCAGTTCTTC.

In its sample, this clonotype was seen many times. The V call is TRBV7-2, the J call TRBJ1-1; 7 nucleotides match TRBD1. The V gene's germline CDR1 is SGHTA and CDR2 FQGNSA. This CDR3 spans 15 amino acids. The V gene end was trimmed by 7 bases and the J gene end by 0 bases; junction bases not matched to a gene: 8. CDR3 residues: CASTPTGLMNTEAFF. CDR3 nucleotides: TGTGCCAGCACCCCGACAGGGCTCATGAACACTGAAGCTTTCTTT.

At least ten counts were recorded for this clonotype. CDR3 nucleotide sequence: TGTGCCAGCAGCTTACTGTCCCGGGACACCGATCGACCCGACAATGAGCAGTTCTTC. Amino acid sequence: CASSLLSRDTDRPDNEQFF. The rearrangement joins TRBV7-7 to TRBJ2-1; D is perhaps TRBD1 (6 bases). This CDR3 comprises 19 residues. V was cut by 2 bases and J by 5 bases, with 25 bases left in between. The germline CDR1 and CDR2 sequences are SSHAT and FNYEAQ (reference sequence).

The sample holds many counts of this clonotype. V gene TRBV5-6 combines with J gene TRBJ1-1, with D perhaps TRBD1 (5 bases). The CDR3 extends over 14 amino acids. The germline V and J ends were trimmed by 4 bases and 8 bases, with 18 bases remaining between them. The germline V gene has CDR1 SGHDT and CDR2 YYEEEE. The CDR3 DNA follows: TGTGCCAGCAGCCTATACAGGCCCACCCCGGAAGCTTTCTTT. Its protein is CASSLYRPTPEAFF.

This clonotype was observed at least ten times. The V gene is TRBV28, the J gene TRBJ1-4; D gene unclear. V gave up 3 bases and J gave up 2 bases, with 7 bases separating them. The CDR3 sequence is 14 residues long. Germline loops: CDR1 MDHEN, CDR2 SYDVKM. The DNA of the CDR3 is TGTGCCAGCAGTTTGGGAGGGACTAATGAAAAACTGTTTTTT. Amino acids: CASSLGGTNEKLFF.

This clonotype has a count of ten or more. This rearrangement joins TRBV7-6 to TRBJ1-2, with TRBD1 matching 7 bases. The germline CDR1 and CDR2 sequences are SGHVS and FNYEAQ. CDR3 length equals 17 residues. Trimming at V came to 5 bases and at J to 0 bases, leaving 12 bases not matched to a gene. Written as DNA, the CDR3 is TGTGCCAGCAGCGACTGGGGGTCCGGGACAGCTAACTATGGCTACACCTTC. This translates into CASSDWGSGTANYGYTF.

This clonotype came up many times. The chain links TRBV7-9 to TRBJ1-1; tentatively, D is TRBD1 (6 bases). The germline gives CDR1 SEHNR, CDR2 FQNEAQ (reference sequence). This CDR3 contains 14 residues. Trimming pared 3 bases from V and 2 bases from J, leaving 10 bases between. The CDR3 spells CASSLTGLNTEAFF. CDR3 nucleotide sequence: TGTGCCAGCAGCTTGACAGGTCTAAACACTGAAGCTTTCTTT.

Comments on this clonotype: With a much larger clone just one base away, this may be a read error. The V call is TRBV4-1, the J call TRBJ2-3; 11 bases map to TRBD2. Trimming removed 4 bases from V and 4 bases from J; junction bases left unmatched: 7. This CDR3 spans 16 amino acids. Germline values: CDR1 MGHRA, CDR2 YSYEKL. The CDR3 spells CASSPSTSGAADTQYF. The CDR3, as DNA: TGCGCCAGCAGCCCCTCGACTAGCGGGGCCGCAGATACGCAGTATTTT.

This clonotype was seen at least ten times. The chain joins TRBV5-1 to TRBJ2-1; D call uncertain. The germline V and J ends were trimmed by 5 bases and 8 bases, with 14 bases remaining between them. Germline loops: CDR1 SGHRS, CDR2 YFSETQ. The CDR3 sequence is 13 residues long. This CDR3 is CASRMVGGDEQFF. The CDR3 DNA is TGCGCCAGCAGGATGGTGGGTGGTGATGAGCAGTTCTTC.

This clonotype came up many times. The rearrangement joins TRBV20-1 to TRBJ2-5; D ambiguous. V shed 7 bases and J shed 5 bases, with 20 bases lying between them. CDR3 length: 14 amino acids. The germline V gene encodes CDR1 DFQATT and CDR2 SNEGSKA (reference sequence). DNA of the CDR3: TGCAGTGGGGAAGGGCCCCAAAGTTGGGAGACCCAGTACTTC. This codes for CSGEGPQSWETQYF.

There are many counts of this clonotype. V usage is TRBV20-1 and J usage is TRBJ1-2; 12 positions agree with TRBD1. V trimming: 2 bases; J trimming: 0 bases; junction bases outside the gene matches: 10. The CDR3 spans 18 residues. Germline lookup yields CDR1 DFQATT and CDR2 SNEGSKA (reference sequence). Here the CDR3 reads CSARNRDRGPLANYGYTF. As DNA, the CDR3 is TGCAGTGCTAGAAACCGGGACAGGGGGCCCCTGGCTAACTATGGCTACACCTTC.

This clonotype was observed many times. The CDR3 protein is CASSPTGMNYEQYF. The CDR3 DNA sequence: TGTGCCAGCAGTCCGACAGGGATGAACTACGAGCAGTACTTC. V gene TRBV27 combines with J gene TRBJ2-7; 7 nucleotides line up with TRBD1. This CDR3 is 14 amino acids long. The germline V gene has CDR1 MNHEY and CDR2 SMNVEV (reference sequence). V was clipped by 5 bases and J by 3 bases; unmatched bases: 7.

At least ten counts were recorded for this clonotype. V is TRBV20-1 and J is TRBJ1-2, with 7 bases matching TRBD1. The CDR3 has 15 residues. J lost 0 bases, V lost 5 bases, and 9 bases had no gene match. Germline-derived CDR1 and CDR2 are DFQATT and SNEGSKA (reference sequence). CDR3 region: CSAEGRQGANYGYTF. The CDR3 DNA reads TGCAGTGCTGAGGGCCGACAGGGAGCTAACTATGGCTACACCTTC.

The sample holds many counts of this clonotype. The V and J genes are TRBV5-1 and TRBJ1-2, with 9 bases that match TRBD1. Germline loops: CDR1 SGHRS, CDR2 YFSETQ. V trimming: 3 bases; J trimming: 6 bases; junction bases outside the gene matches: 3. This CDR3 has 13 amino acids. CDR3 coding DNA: TGCGCCAGCAGCTCGGGACAGGGCGATGGCTACACCTTC. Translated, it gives CASSSGQGDGYTF.

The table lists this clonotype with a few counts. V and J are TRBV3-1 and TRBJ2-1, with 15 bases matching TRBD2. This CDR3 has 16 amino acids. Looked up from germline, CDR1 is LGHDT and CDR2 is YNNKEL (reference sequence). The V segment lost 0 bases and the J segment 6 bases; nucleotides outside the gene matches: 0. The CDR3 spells CASSQEGLAGGNEQFF. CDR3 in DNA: TGTGCCAGCAGCCAAGAGGGACTAGCGGGGGGCAATGAGCAGTTCTTC.

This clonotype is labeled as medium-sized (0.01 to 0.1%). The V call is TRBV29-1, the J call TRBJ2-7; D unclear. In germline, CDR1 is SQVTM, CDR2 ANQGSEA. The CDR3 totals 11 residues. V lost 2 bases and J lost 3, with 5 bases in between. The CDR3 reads CSVERGYEQYF. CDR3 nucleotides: TGCAGCGTTGAAAGAGGCTACGAGCAGTACTTC.

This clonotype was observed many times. The CDR3 loop reads CSVHTGFDNEQFF. CDR3 bases: TGCAGCGTTCACACGGGGTTCGACAATGAGCAGTTCTTC. The chain combines TRBV29-1 with TRBJ2-1; tentatively, D is TRBD2 (5 bases). The ends were cut back, 5 bases at V and 5 bases at J, with 13 bases in the middle. This CDR3 is 13 amino acids long. Per the germline V gene, CDR1 is SQVTM and CDR2 is ANQGSEA.

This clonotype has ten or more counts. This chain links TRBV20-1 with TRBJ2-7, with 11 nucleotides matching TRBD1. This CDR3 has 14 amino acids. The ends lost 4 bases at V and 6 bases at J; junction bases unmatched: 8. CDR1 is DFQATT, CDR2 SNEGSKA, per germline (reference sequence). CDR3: CSANLDRGLSEQYF. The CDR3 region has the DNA TGCAGTGCTAATTTGGACAGGGGGCTTAGCGAGCAGTACTTC.

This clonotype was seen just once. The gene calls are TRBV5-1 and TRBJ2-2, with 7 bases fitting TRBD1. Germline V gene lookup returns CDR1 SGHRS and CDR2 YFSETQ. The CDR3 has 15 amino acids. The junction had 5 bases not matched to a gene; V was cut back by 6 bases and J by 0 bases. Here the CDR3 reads CASMPGQSNTGELFF. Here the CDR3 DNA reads TGCGCCAGCATGCCGGGACAGTCGAACACCGGGGAGCTGTTTTTT.

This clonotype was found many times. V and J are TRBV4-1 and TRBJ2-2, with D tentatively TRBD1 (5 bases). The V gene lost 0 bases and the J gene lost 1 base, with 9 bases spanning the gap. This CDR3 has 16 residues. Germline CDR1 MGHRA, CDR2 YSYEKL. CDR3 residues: CASSQETGLNTGELFF. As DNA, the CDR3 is TGCGCCAGCAGCCAAGAAACAGGCCTGAACACCGGGGAGCTGTTTTTT.